Reported below is one TCR beta chain. No antigen is known for it. This cohort consisted of healthy bone marrow donors. This entry is derived from a study of cytomegalovirus exposure and HLA in healthy donors. Study observations and caveats: For most TCR sequences rarity was the rule, although some public TCRs occurred in many donors.

PCR employed 60 Vbeta and 13 Jbeta primers. TCRdb's copy holds only in-frame clones and misses some; the assay was immunoSEQ multiplex PCR. The sample carries 200,000 to 250,000 clones, around 89% recorded once. This clonotype was sampled from a woman between 18 and 29 years old in good health and CMV-seronegative. Sequences were obtained from PBMCs.

CDR3 protein: CASSPALGEKLFF. The CDR3 region has the DNA TGTGCCAGCAGCCCCGCCTTGGGCGAAAAACTGTTTTTT. The chain carries TRBV11-2 and TRBJ1-4, with D uncertain. Germline-derived CDR1 and CDR2 are SGHAT and FQNNGV. V was pared by 5 bases and J by 8 bases, with 12 bases between. The CDR3 loop spans 13 amino acids.